This is a list of T cell receptor beta chains from one sample in a study of cytomegalovirus exposure and HLA in healthy donors. The method was immunoSEQ multiplex PCR; TCRdb's version includes in-frame clones alone and lacks a portion of them. The table includes some 170,000 clones, 75% to 80% detected once. Sequencing was performed on PBMCs. The receptors were sampled from a man aged 40-50 years in good health and CMV-seropositive. The CDR3 runs from the conserved cysteine through the conserved F or W.

TRBJ2-2 | TRBV7-9 | CASTTGTGATGTGELFF
TRBJ1-4 | TRBV7-9 | CASSSSIPRTADEKLFF
TRBJ2-1 | TRBV28 | CASSLEPGLSNEQFF
TRBJ2-3 | TRBV9 | CASSVYGGITDTQYF
TRBJ1-1 | TRBV19 | CASSKTGQNTEAFF
TRBJ2-1 | TRBV4-1 | CASRPYSGRENEQFF
TRBJ2-7 | TRBV6-5 | CASSHGQGYEQYF
TRBJ2-1 | TRBV28 | CASISQGSFHEQFF
TRBJ2-1 | TRBV9 | CASSGTSAGNEQFF
TRBJ2-7 | TRBV7-3 | CASSLAGGTYEQYF
TRBJ2-2 | TRBV4-2 | CASSQDSKARTGELFF
TRBJ2-7 | TRBV5-4 | CASSPEWGRNEQYF
- | TRBV4-1 | CASSHIAGEQYF
TRBJ1-3 | TRBV19 | CASSIAAGAGNTIYF
TRBJ2-2 | TRBV7-3 | CASSREGNTGELFF
TRBJ2-2 | TRBV9 | CASSVGLAENTGELFF
TRBJ2-6 | TRBV5-1 | CASSPGGGIRSGANVLTF